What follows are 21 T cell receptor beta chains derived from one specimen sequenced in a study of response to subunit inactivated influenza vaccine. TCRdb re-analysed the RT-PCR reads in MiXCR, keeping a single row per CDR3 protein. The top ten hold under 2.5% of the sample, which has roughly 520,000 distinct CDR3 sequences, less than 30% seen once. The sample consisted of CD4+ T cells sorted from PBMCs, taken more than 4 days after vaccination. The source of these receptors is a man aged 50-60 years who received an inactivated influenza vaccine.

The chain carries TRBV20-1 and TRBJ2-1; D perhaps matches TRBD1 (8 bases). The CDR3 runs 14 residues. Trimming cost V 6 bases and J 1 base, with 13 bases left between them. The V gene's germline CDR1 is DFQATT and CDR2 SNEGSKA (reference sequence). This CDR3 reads CSAHRGGSYNEQFF. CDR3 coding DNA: TGCAGTGCCCACAGGGGGGGTTCCTACAATGAGCAGTTCTTC.

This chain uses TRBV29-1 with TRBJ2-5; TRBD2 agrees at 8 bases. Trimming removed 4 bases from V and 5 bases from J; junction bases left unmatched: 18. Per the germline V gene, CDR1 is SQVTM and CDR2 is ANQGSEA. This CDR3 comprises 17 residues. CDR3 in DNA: TGCAGCGTTGCGCTACTAGCGGACCTTTACCCAGGCGAGACCCAGTACTTC. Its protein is CSVALLADLYPGETQYF.

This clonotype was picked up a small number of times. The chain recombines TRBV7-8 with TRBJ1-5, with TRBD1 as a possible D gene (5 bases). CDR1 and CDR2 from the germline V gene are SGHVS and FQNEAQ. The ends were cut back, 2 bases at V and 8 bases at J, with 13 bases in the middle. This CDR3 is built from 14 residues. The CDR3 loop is CASSLTALGEPQHF. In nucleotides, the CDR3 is TGTGCCAGCAGCTTAACCGCTTTGGGGGAGCCCCAGCATTTT.

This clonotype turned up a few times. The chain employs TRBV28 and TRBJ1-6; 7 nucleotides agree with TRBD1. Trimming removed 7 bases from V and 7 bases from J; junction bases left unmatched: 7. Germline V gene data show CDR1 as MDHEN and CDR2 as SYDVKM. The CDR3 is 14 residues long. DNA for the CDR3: TGTGCCAGCATCAGACAGGGTGACAATTCACCCCTCCACTTT. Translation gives CASIRQGDNSPLHF.

The CDR3 sequence: CASSLGSLAGASDTQYF. Written as DNA, the CDR3 is TGTGCCAGCAGCTTAGGTAGCCTAGCGGGAGCATCAGATACGCAGTATTTT. The V gene is TRBV7-6, the J gene TRBJ2-3; 10 bases match TRBD2. Germline CDR1 is SGHVS and CDR2 is FNYEAQ. Germline trimming cut 1 base from V and 4 bases from J; bases unmatched to any gene: 8. The CDR3 extends over 17 amino acids.

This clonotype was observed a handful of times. CDR3 nucleotides: TGTGCCAGCAGCTTAGTACTAGCGGGAGTCGGAGAGACCCAGTACTTC. Protein sequence: CASSLVLAGVGETQYF. The V call is TRBV11-2, the J call TRBJ2-5; 11 nucleotides line up with TRBD2. The germline CDR1 and CDR2 sequences are SGHAT and FQNNGV. V dropped 1 base and J dropped 4; count of bases not matched to a gene: 5. This CDR3 comprises 16 residues.

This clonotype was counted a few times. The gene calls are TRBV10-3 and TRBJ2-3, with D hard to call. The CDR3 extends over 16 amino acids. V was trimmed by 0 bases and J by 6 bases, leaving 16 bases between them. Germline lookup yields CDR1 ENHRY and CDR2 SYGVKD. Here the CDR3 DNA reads TGTGCCATCAGTGAGTCGTTAACGGGCACGATTGATACGCAGTATTTT. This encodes CAISESLTGTIDTQYF.

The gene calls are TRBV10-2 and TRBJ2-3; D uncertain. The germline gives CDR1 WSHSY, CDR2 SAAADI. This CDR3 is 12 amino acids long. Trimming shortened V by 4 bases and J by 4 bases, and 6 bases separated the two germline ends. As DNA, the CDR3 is TGCGCCAGCAGTGTTTCAGCAGATACGCAGTATTTT. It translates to CASSVSADTQYF.

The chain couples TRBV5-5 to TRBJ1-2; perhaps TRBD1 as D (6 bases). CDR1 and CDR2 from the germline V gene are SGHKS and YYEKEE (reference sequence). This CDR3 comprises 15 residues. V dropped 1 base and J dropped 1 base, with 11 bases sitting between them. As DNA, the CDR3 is TGTGCCAGCAGCTTGTCAGGGGCCAGTAACTATGGCTACACCTTC. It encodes CASSLSGASNYGYTF.

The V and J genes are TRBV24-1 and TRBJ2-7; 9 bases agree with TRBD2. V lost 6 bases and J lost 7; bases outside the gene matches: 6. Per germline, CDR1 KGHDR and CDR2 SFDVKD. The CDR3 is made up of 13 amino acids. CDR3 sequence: CATSLSAGGEQYF. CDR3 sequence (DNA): TGTGCCACCAGTTTGTCAGCGGGGGGAGAGCAGTACTTC.

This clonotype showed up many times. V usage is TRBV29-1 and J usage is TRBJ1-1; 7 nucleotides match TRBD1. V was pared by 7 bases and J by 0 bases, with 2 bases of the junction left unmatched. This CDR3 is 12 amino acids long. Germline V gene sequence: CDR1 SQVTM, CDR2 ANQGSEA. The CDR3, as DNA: TGCAGCGGGGGACAGCTGAACACTGAAGCTTTCTTT. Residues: CSGGQLNTEAFF.

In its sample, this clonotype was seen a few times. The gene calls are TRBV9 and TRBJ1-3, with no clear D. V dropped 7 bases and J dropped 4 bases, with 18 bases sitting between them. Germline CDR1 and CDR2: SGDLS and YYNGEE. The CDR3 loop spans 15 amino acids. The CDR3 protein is CASDTDGRGGNTIYF. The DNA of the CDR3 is TGTGCCAGCGACACCGACGGCCGAGGCGGAAACACCATATATTTT.

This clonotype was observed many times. The CDR3 protein is CASSFRRVNTEAFF. The CDR3 DNA follows: TGCGCCAGCAGCTTTCGGAGGGTGAACACTGAAGCTTTCTTT. The V gene is TRBV5-1, the J gene TRBJ1-1; D gene unclear. CDR3 length equals 14 residues. Trimming pared 2 bases from V and 0 bases from J, leaving 8 bases between. Germline CDR1 and CDR2: SGHRS and YFSETQ.

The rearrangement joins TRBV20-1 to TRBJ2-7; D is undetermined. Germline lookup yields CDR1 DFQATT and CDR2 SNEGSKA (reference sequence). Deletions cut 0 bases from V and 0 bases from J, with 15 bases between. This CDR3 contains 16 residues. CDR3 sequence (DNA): TGCAGTGCTAGAGATCACAAGGGCCGCTTCTCCTACGAGCAGTACTTC. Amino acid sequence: CSARDHKGRFSYEQYF.

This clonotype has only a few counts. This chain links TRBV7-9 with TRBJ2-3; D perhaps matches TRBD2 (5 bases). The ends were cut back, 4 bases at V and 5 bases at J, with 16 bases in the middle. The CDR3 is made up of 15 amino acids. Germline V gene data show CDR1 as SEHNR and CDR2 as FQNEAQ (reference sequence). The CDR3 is CASSYNIFRGDTQYF. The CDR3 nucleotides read TGTGCCAGCAGCTACAATATCTTCCGGGGAGATACGCAGTATTTT.

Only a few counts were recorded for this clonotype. CDR3 coding DNA: TGTGCCAGCAGCAAAGTCAATGAGGAGTTAGCCAAAAACATTCAGTACTTC. The encoded protein is CASSKVNEELAKNIQYF. The V and J genes are TRBV21-1 and TRBJ2-4. TRBV21-1 constitutes a pseudogene. The CDR3 sequence is 17 residues long.

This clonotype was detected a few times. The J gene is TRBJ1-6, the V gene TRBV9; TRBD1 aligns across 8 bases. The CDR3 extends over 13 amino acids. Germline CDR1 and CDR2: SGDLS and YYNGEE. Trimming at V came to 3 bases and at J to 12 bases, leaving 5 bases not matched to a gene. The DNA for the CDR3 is TGTGCCAGCAGCGCCCAACAGGGGGGACCCCTCCACTTT. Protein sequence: CASSAQQGGPLHF.

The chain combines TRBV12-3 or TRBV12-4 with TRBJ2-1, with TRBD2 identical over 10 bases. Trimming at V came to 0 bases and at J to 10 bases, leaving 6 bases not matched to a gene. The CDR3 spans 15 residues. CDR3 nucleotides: TGTGCCAGCAGTTTAGCCAGCGGGAGGGCCAAGGAGCAGTTCTTC. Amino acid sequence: CASSLASGRAKEQFF.

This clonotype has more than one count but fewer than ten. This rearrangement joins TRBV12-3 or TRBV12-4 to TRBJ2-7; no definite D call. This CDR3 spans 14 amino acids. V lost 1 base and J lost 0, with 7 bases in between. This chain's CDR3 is CASSLGHSSYEQYF. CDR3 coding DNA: TGTGCCAGCAGTTTAGGACATTCCTCCTACGAGCAGTACTTC.

DNA of the CDR3: TGCGCCAGCAGCTTGGGGGCGCCGAGGAGGGAGCAGTTCTTC. Amino acids: CASSLGAPRREQFF. The chain joins TRBV5-1 to TRBJ2-1; a possible D gene is TRBD2 (5 bases). CDR1 and CDR2 from the germline V gene are SGHRS and YFSETQ. This CDR3 region has 14 residues. With 0 bases removed from V and 10 bases from J, the gap between germline ends came to 14 bases. The whole variable domain, filled in from reference TRBV5-1 and TRBJ2-1, reads KAGVTQTPRYLIKTRGQQVTLSCSPISGHRSVSWYQQTPGQGLQFLFEYFSETQRNKGNFPGRFSGRQFSNSRSEMNVSTLELGDSALYLCASSLGAPRREQFFGPGTRLTVL.

This CDR3 is CATSRGEGFQETQYF. CDR3 sequence (DNA): TGTGCCACCAGCAGAGGGGAGGGCTTCCAAGAGACCCAGTACTTC. The rearrangement uses TRBV15 and TRBJ2-5, with TRBD2 matching 7 bases. The CDR3 is made up of 15 amino acids. Per the germline V gene, CDR1 is LNHNV and CDR2 is YYDKDF (reference sequence). V lost 1 base, J lost 1 base, and 3 bases stayed unmatched. The variable domain in full, completed from reference TRBV15 and TRBJ2-5, reads DAMVIQNPRYQVTQFGKPVTLSCSQTLNHNVMYWYQQKSSQAPKLLFHYYDKDFNNEADTPDNFQSRRPNTSFCFLDIRSPGLGDTAMYLCATSRGEGFQETQYFGPGTRLLVL.